These 21 T cell receptor beta chains originate from one sample sequenced in a study of Graves' ophthalmopathy and Graves' hyperthyroidism. Researchers took RNA transcripts and amplified TCR beta CDR3 regions from them. An opening RT-PCR round employed HTBI primers and preceded a second-round multiplex PCR. TCRdb fed the multiplex PCR reads into MiXCR, producing one record per CDR3 protein. The table records 650,000 to 900,000 distinct CDR3 sequences, roughly 40% of them present only once. Material for sequencing was peripheral blood. These receptors originate from an adult man with Graves' ophthalmopathy.

This clonotype was detected ten times or more. The chain joins TRBV7-2 to TRBJ1-2; D gene unclear. The CDR3 has 13 amino acids. Trimming removed 3 bases at V and 4 bases at J, with 9 bases between. Germline loops: CDR1 SGHTA, CDR2 FQGNSA. In DNA, the CDR3 is TGTGCCAGCAGCTTCTTGTGGACCTATGGCTACACCTTC. It encodes CASSFLWTYGYTF.

This clonotype was counted ten times or more. The chain has TRBV7-2 and TRBJ2-5; unclear D gene. CDR1 is SGHTA and CDR2 is FQGNSA in the germline V gene. The CDR3 length is 14 residues. The germline V and J ends were trimmed by 1 base and 3 bases, with 9 bases remaining between them. The CDR3 is CASSLGPQKETQYF. CDR3 DNA sequence: TGTGCCAGCAGCTTAGGGCCACAGAAAGAGACCCAGTACTTC.

Comments on this clonotype: The CDR3 ends on some other residue instead of the conserved phenylalanine or tryptophan, so this is likely a read error. The J gene is TRBJ2-5, the V gene TRBV20-1, with 9 bases lining up with TRBD2. Trimming took 4 bases from V and 7 from J; bases not matched to a gene: 10. Germline lookup yields CDR1 DFQATT and CDR2 SNEGSKA (reference sequence). The CDR3 covers 14 residues. CDR3: CSAMASGALGTQYS. The CDR3 coding sequence is TGCAGTGCTATGGCTAGCGGGGCCCTCGGGACCCAGTACTCC.

At least ten counts were recorded for this clonotype. This sequence joins TRBV12-3 or TRBV12-4 and TRBJ1-2; possible D gene TRBD1, 5 bases. V was clipped by 4 bases and J by 8 bases, with 14 bases between them. This CDR3 region has 13 residues. The CDR3 loop reads CASSYLRGSGYTF. As DNA, the CDR3 is TGTGCCAGCAGTTACCTTAGGGGAAGCGGCTACACCTTC.

This sequence joins TRBV5-4 and TRBJ2-5, with 7 bases fitting TRBD1. The CDR3 has 14 amino acids. The germline CDR1 and CDR2 sequences are SGHNT and YYREEE (reference sequence). The junction had 10 bases not matched to a gene; V was cut back by 6 bases and J by 5 bases. CDR3 amino acids: CASNLIPRGETQYF. CDR3 in DNA: TGTGCCAGCAACTTAATCCCCAGGGGGGAGACCCAGTACTTC.

This clonotype has ten or more counts. The J gene is TRBJ1-5, the V gene TRBV2, with 9 positions matching TRBD1. The CDR3 is 15 residues long. The germline CDR1 and CDR2 sequences are SNHLY and FYNNEI. Germline trimming cut 6 bases from V and 0 bases from J; bases unmatched to any gene: 3. CDR3 amino acids: CASRGQGVSNQPQHF. The DNA of the CDR3 is TGTGCCAGCAGGGGACAGGGTGTTAGCAATCAGCCCCAGCATTTT.

A word on this clonotype: The junction departs from germline at one end; a sequencing error may be responsible. V usage is TRBV7-9 and J usage is TRBJ2-2; 8 bases agree with TRBD2. The CDR3 contains 16 residues. Germline V gives CDR1 SEHNR, CDR2 FQNEAQ (reference sequence). The CDR3: CASTPHSGANTGELFF. The DNA for the CDR3 is TGTGCTAGCACCCCCCATAGCGGGGCGAACACCGGGGAGCTGTTTTTT.

This clonotype was seen at least ten times. The chain is built from TRBV24-1 and TRBJ2-5, with D hard to call. V was trimmed by 9 bases and J by 0 bases, leaving 10 bases between them. From germline, CDR1 is KGHDR and CDR2 SFDVKD. The CDR3 has 13 residues. The CDR3 loop is CATADAYQETQYF. The CDR3 DNA sequence: TGTGCCACCGCGGATGCATACCAAGAGACCCAGTACTTC.

This clonotype came up many times. The chain has TRBV29-1 and TRBJ1-2; tentative D call: TRBD1 (6 bases). Germline CDR1 reads SQVTM; CDR2 reads ANQGSEA. Between the trimmed V and J ends, which lost 7 bases and 7 bases, there was a span of 13 bases. The CDR3 spans 11 residues. The CDR3 DNA is TGCAGCGCCCGATGGGGGCTTGGCTACACCTTC. Translation gives CSARWGLGYTF.

This clonotype was recorded only once. This may come from a read error, since a much larger clone is one base off. The V gene is TRBV7-8, the J gene TRBJ2-6, with 8 bases aligning to TRBD1. The CDR3 is 17 amino acids. From germline, CDR1 is SGHVS and CDR2 FQNEAQ. The CDR3 loop is CTSSIGQGWAGANVLTF. In DNA, the CDR3 is TGTACCAGCAGCATAGGACAGGGTTGGGCTGGGGCCAACGTCCTGACTTTC.

V is TRBV24-1 and J is TRBJ1-5; 10 nucleotides align to TRBD1. CDR3 length equals 16 residues. Germline values: CDR1 KGHDR, CDR2 SFDVKD. V gave up 4 bases and J gave up 8 bases; unmatched junction bases: 10. The CDR3 sequence: CATSDPGTGAGEPQHF. CDR3 sequence (DNA): TGTGCCACCAGTGACCCAGGGACAGGGGCAGGTGAGCCCCAGCATTTT.

The rearrangement joins TRBV29-1 to TRBJ1-5; D is possibly TRBD1 (5 bases). Germline V gene sequence: CDR1 SQVTM, CDR2 ANQGSEA. The CDR3 runs 15 residues. The germline V and J ends were trimmed by 7 bases and 11 bases, with 27 bases remaining between them. CDR3: CSGIGTSGRAETQHF. CDR3 in DNA: TGCAGCGGTATAGGGACTAGCGGGAGGGCGGAGACCCAGCATTTT.

Regarding this clonotype: This may be a read error: a much more frequent sequence differs by one nucleotide. The rearrangement links TRBV7-2 to TRBJ1-5; D gene ambiguous. This CDR3 is 14 amino acids long. Trimming stripped 2 bases from V and 3 bases from J, with 8 bases between. Germline CDR1 SGHTA, CDR2 FQGNSA. CDR3 loop: CASSLFHSNQPQHF. Written as DNA, the CDR3 is TGTGCCAGCAGCTTATTTCACTCCAATCAGCCCCAGCATTTT. The full variable domain, its missing parts supplied by reference TRBV7-2 and TRBJ1-5, is GAGVSQSPSNKVTEKGKDVELRCDPISGHTALYWYRQSLGQGLEFLIYFQGNSAPDKSGLPSDRFSAERTGGSVSTLTIQRTQQEDSAVYLCASSLFHSNQPQHFGDGTRLSIL.

This clonotype has a handful of counts. The chain couples TRBV15 to TRBJ2-5; TRBD2 might be the D (6 bases). CDR3 length: 18 amino acids. The germline CDR1 and CDR2 sequences are LNHNV and YYDKDF (reference sequence). V was clipped by 0 bases and J by 2 bases, with 19 bases between them. Here the CDR3 reads CATSRDMGLWGVQETQYF. The DNA of the CDR3 is TGTGCCACCAGCAGAGATATGGGTCTATGGGGGGTGCAAGAGACCCAGTACTTC.

The chain carries TRBV14 and TRBJ2-7; TRBD1 aligns across 8 bases. Per the germline V gene, CDR1 is SGHDN and CDR2 is FVKESK. The ends lost 2 bases at V and 3 bases at J; junction bases unmatched: 3. The CDR3 runs to 14 residues. CDR3 coding DNA: TGTGCCAGCAGCCAACACAGGGGGAGCTACGAGCAGTACTTC. Its translation is CASSQHRGSYEQYF.

CDR3 nucleotide sequence: TGCGCCAGCAGCCAAGATGAGGGCAGTACCTACGAGCAGTACGTC. It specifies CASSQDEGSTYEQYV. V usage is TRBV7-3 and J usage is TRBJ2-7; a possible D gene is TRBD2 (5 bases). There are 15 residues in the CDR3. Germline V gives CDR1 SGHTA, CDR2 FQGTGA.

On this clonotype: A much larger clone lies one base from this, so it may be a read error. The gene calls are TRBV11-2 and TRBJ1-1; 12 nucleotides align to TRBD1. The V gene's germline CDR1 is SGHAT and CDR2 FQNNGV. This CDR3 has 15 residues. This CDR3 is CASSLWGTGGTEASF. The CDR3 nucleotides read TGTGCCAGCAGCTTATGGGGGACAGGGGGCACTGAAGCTTCCTTT.

The rearrangement joins TRBV10-3 to TRBJ2-5; 7 bases map to TRBD1. CDR1 is ENHRY, CDR2 SYGVKD, per germline. V shed 10 bases, J shed 5 bases, and the junction held 16 bases outside the gene matches. CDR3 length: 15 residues. The CDR3: CASRRTGNHGETQYF. As DNA, the CDR3 is TGTGCCAGCAGGAGGACAGGCAATCACGGGGAGACCCAGTACTTC.

A few counts support this clonotype. The chain recombines TRBV11-2 with TRBJ2-7, with D hard to call. The CDR3 has 14 amino acids. V was cut by 2 bases and J by 3 bases, with 11 bases left in between. Germline V gene sequence: CDR1 SGHAT, CDR2 FQNNGV. CDR3 sequence reads: CASSLLVGSYEQYF. The CDR3 region has the DNA TGTGCCAGCAGCTTACTTGTCGGCAGCTACGAGCAGTACTTC.

In its sample, this clonotype was seen many times. The chain recombines TRBV7-2 with TRBJ1-5, with a weak D call TRBD1 (5 bases). The V gene lost 4 bases and the J gene lost 7 bases, with 11 bases spanning the gap. This CDR3 region has 13 residues. The germline V gene encodes CDR1 SGHTA and CDR2 FQGNSA. As DNA, the CDR3 is TGTGCCAGCAGCTCCTCGTGGGGGCAGCCCCAGCATTTT. It specifies CASSSSWGQPQHF.

Comments on this clonotype: No conserved phenylalanine or tryptophan is present at the end of the CDR3, so a read error is the likely explanation. The rearrangement joins TRBV11-1 to TRBJ2-5; 8 bases are shared with TRBD2. Trimming at V came to 4 bases and at J to 4 bases, leaving 20 bases not matched to a gene. The CDR3 spans 19 residues. CDR1 is SGHAT and CDR2 is FQDESV in the germline V gene (reference sequence). CDR3 DNA: TGTGCCAGCAGCTCCCCGTTAAGTTCGGGACTAGACTCTGGAGAGACCCAGTACCTC. Translating gives CASSSPLSSGLDSGETQYL.